The rows below give T cell receptor beta chains drawn from one sample of a study of T-cell memory formation after mild COVID-19. A single record per CDR3 protein comes from TCRdb applying MiXCR to the 5' RACE reads. The sample shows tens of thousands of distinct CDR3 sequences, roughly 15% of them seen only once. The sample taken for sequencing was PBMCs or a T cell subset sorted from them (not recorded which). Source of these receptors: a man between 18 and 29 years old who had mild COVID-19 (a few samples of this study predate the infection). Cell type and time point are not known. Both conserved end residues are part of each CDR3.

J,V,CDR3
TRBJ1-2,TRBV4-1,CASSQLQGTRSGYTF
TRBJ1-2,TRBV7-2,CASSLRGGSNYGYTF
TRBJ2-2,TRBV5-1,CASSFGRGFFTGELFF
TRBJ1-1,TRBV28,CASSFGRLNTEAFF
TRBJ1-2,TRBV4-3,CASSQDRGGADGYTF
TRBJ1-5,TRBV7-9,CASSLVGGADQPQHF
TRBJ1-6,TRBV5-1,CASSLAFDRGGNSPLHF
TRBJ2-1,TRBV4-3,CASSQDGASGGDNEQFF
TRBJ1-1,TRBV6-2/TRBV6-3,CASIFGPWMNTEAFF
TRBJ1-2,TRBV5-1,CASSFTGTGAEGYTF
TRBJ2-2,TRBV9,CASSVGMNTGELFF
TRBJ2-2,TRBV11-2,CASSFLNTGELFF
TRBJ1-5,TRBV5-5,CASSLQGGREGQPQHF
TRBJ2-7,TRBV4-1,CASSQDNGHEQYF
TRBJ1-1,TRBV19,CASSIALSGATEAFF
TRBJ2-5,TRBV7-9,CASEGGGQETQYF
TRBJ2-5,TRBV7-2,CASRRWGGVQETQYF
TRBJ2-1,TRBV13,CASSLELLAGEGNEQFF
TRBJ2-2,TRBV30,CAWSWVAAGELFF
TRBJ1-2,TRBV4-3,CASSQEFGRYGYTF
TRBJ2-1,TRBV2,CASSPGTGFHEQFF
TRBJ1-2,TRBV5-8,CASSLEAYWGGYTF
TRBJ2-3,TRBV25-1,CASSGPRVFTDTQYF
TRBJ2-1,TRBV7-8,CASSLWPAGSSYNEQFF
TRBJ1-1,TRBV30,CASQLQLNTEAFF
TRBJ1-1,TRBV7-9,CASSLASVNTEAFF
TRBJ1-1,TRBV7-9,CASSLFGGEAFF
TRBJ2-1,TRBV7-8,CASSRGTGGSYNEQFF
TRBJ1-1,TRBV15,CATSGIGMGAIGTEAFF
TRBJ1-1,TRBV4-1,CASSRWQGDTEAFF